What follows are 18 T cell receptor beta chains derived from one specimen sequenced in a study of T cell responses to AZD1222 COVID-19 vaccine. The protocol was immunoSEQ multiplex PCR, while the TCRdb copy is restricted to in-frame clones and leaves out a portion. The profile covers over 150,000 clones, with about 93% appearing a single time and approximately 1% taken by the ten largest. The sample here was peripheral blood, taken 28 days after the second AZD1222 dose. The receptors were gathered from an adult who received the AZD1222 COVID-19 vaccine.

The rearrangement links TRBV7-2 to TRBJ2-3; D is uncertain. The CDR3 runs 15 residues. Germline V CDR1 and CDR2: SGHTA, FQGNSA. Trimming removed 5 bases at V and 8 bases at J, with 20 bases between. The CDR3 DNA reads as TGTGCCAGCAGCGCCGGATCAGGTGATAGTGGTACGCAGTATTTT. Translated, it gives CASSAGSGDSGTQYF.

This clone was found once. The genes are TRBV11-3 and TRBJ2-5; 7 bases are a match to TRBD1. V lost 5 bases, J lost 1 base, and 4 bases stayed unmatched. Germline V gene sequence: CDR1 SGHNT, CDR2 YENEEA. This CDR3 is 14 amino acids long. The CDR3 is CASSPQGSQETQYF. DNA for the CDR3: TGTGCCAGCAGCCCACAGGGGTCCCAAGAGACCCAGTACTTC.

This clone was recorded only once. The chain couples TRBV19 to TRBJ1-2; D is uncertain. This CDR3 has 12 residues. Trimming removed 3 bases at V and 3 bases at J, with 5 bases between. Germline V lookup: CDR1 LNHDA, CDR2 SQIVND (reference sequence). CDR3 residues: CASSIGDYGYTF. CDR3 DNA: TGTGCCAGTAGTATTGGGGACTATGGCTACACCTTC.

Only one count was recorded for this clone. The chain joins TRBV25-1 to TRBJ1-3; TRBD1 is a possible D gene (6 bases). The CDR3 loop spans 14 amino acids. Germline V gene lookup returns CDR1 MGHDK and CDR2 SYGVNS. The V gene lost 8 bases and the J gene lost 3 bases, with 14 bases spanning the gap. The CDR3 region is CASRAGGFGNTIYF. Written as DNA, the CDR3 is TGTGCCAGCCGCGCCGGGGGCTTTGGAAACACCATATATTTT.

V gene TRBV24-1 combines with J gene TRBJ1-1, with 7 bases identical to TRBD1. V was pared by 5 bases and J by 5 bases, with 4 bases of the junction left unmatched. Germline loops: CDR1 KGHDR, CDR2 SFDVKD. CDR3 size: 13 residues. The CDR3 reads CATSVPGGTEAFF. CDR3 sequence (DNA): TGTGCCACCAGTGTCCCAGGGGGAACTGAAGCTTTCTTT.

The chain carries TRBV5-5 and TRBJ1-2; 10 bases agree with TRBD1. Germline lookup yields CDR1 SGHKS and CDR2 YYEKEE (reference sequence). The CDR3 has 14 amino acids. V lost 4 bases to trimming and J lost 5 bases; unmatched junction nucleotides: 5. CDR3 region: CASSLGTGEYGYTF. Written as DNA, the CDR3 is TGTGCCAGCAGCCTCGGGACAGGGGAGTATGGCTACACCTTC.

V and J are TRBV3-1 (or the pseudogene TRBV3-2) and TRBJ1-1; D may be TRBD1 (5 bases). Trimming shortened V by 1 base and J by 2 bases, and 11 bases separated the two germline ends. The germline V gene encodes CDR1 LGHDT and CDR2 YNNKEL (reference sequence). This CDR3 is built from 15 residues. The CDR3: CASSQVGQGNTEAFF. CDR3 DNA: TGTGCCAGCAGCCAAGTAGGGCAGGGTAACACTGAAGCTTTCTTT.

This chain's CDR3 is CASSSPRGAAEQFF. The CDR3 nucleotides are TGTGCCAGCAGTTCCCCTCGCGGCGCGGCTGAGCAGTTCTTC. V and J are TRBV27 and TRBJ2-1; D call uncertain. This CDR3 spans 14 amino acids. The germline gives CDR1 MNHEY, CDR2 SMNVEV (reference sequence). Trimming cost V 4 bases and J 9 bases, with 16 bases left between them.

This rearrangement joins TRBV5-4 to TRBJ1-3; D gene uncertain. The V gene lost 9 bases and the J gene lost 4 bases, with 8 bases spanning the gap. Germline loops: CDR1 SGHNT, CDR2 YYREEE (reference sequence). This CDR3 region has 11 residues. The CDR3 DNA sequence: TGTGCCACCCGATCCGGAAACACCATATATTTT. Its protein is CATRSGNTIYF.

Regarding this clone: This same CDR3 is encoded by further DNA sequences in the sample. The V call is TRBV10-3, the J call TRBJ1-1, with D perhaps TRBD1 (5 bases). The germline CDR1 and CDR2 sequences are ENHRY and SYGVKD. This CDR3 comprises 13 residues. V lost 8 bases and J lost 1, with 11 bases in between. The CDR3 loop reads CAISGSGNTEAFF. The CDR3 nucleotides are TGTGCCATCTCAGGGAGTGGGAACACTGAAGCTTTCTTT.

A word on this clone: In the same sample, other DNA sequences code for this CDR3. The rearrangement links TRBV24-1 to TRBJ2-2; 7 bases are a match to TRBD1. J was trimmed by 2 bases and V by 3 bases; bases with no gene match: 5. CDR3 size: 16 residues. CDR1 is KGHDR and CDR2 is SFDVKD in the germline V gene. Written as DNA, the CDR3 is TGTGCCACCAGTGATCCCGGGACAGCCAACACCGGGGAGCTGTTTTTT. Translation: CATSDPGTANTGELFF.

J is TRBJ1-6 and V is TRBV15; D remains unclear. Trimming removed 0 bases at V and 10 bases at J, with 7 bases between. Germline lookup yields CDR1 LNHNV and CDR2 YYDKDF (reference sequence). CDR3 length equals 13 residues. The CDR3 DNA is TGTGCCACCAGCAGAGATCTAAGATCACCCCTCCACTTT. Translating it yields CATSRDLRSPLHF.

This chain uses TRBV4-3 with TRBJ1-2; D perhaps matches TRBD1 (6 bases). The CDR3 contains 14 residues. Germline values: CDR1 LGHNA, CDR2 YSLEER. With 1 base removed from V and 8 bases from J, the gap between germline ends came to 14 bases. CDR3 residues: CASSQGPGARGYTF. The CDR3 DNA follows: TGCGCCAGCAGCCAAGGTCCGGGGGCGAGGGGCTACACCTTC.

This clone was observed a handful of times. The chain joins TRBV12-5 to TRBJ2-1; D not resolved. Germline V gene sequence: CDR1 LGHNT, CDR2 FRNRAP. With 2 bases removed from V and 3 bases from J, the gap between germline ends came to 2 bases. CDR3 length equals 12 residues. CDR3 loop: CASGLHYNEQFF. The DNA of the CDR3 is TGTGCTAGTGGTTTGCACTACAATGAGCAGTTCTTC.

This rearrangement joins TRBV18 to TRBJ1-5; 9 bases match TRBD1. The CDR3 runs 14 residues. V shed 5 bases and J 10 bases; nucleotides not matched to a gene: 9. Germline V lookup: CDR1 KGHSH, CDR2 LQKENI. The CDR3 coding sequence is TGTGCCAGCTCAGGGGGACAGGGAGTAGGACCCCAGCATTTT. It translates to CASSGGQGVGPQHF. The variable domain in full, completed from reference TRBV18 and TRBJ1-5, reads NAGVMQNPRHLVRRRGQEARLRCSPMKGHSHVYWYRQLPEEGLKFMVYLQKENIIDESGMPKERFSAEFPKEGPSILRIQQVVRGDSAAYFCASSGGQGVGPQHFGDGTRLSIL.

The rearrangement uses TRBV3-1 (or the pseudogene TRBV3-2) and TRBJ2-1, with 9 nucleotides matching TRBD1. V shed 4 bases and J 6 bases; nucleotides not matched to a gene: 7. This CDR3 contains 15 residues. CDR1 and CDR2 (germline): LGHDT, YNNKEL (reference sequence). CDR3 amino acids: CASSLPGQGTNEQFF. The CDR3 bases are TGTGCCAGCAGCCTGCCGGGACAGGGCACCAATGAGCAGTTCTTC.

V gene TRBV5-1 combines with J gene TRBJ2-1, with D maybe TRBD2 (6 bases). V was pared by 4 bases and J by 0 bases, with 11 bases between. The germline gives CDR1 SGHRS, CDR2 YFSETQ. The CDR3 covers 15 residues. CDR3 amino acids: CASSRDGSSYNEQFF. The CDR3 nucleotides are TGCGCCAGCAGCCGGGACGGGAGCTCCTACAATGAGCAGTTCTTC. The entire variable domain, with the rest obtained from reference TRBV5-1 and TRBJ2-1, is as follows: KAGVTQTPRYLIKTRGQQVTLSCSPISGHRSVSWYQQTPGQGLQFLFEYFSETQRNKGNFPGRFSGRQFSNSRSEMNVSTLELGDSALYLCASSRDGSSYNEQFFGPGTRLTVL.

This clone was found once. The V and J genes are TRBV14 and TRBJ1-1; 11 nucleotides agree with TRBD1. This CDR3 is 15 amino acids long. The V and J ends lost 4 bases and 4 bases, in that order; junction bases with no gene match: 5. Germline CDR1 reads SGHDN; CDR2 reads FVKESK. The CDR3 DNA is TGTGCCAGCAGCCGCCGGACAGGGGGCGCCACTGAAGCTTTCTTT. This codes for CASSRRTGGATEAFF.